Presented here are 9 T cell receptor beta chains from one specimen sequenced in a study of T-cell reconstitution after alpha-beta-depleted transplantation in children. Unique molecular identifiers tagged the TCRbeta library. In TCRdb, the PCR reads were re-called with MiXCR into one record per CDR3 protein. The top ten hold 14% of the sample, which has fewer than 550,000 distinct CDR3 sequences, roughly 11% seen once. The material sequenced was PBMCs, mostly from graft donor cells, taken 180 days after TCRalphabeta/CD19-depleted stem cell transplant. These receptor sequences come from a female patient aged 2-10 years who had a stem cell transplant for aplastic anemia, so the T cells may come from the graft donor.

This clonotype has only a few counts. The V call is TRBV2, the J call TRBJ1-1; D not certain. The V and J ends lost 2 bases and 10 bases respectively, with 11 bases between them. The germline CDR1 and CDR2 sequences are SNHLY and FYNNEI. This CDR3 has 12 amino acids. The CDR3 loop is CASSEFPLGAFF. The CDR3 DNA sequence: TGTGCCAGCAGTGAATTCCCCTTAGGAGCTTTCTTT.

V gene TRBV18 combines with J gene TRBJ2-1; a possible D gene is TRBD2 (6 bases). CDR1 is KGHSH, CDR2 LQKENI, per germline. This CDR3 has 14 amino acids. The V and J ends lost 6 bases and 0 bases respectively, with 9 bases between them. In DNA form, the CDR3 reads TGTGCCAGCTCGCAGACTAGCTCCTACAATGAGCAGTTCTTC. It yields the protein CASSQTSSYNEQFF. The complete variable domain, with remaining parts taken from reference TRBV18 and TRBJ2-1, reads NAGVMQNPRHLVRRRGQEARLRCSPMKGHSHVYWYRQLPEEGLKFMVYLQKENIIDESGMPKERFSAEFPKEGPSILRIQQVVRGDSAAYFCASSQTSSYNEQFFGPGTRLTVL.

This clonotype was observed a few times. The V gene is TRBV7-3, the J gene TRBJ2-3; D perhaps matches TRBD2 (6 bases). Per germline, CDR1 SGHTA and CDR2 FQGTGA. Trimming removed 6 bases from V and 0 bases from J, with 13 bases in between. CDR3 length equals 15 residues. CDR3 in amino acids: CASSGGTISTDTQYF. CDR3 in DNA: TGTGCCAGCAGTGGAGGGACGATTAGCACAGATACGCAGTATTTT.

In this sample, this clonotype turned up a few times. V and J are TRBV20-1 and TRBJ2-7, with a tentative D call TRBD2 (5 bases). The length of the CDR3 is 14 residues. Trimming stripped 6 bases from V and 4 bases from J, with 19 bases between. Germline lookup yields CDR1 DFQATT and CDR2 SNEGSKA (reference sequence). CDR3 in DNA: TGCAGTGCCCGCCCGCTTGGGAGCGGATACGAGCAGTACGTC. Encoded protein: CSARPLGSGYEQYV.

This clonotype occurred a few times. The V call is TRBV15, the J call TRBJ2-3; 12 nucleotides line up with TRBD2. Trimming took 1 base from V and 1 from J; bases not matched to a gene: 3. Germline V gene lookup returns CDR1 LNHNV and CDR2 YYDKDF (reference sequence). The CDR3 has 17 amino acids. The CDR3 sequence is CATSRGTSGTGTDTQYF. CDR3 DNA: TGTGCCACCAGCAGAGGGACTAGCGGGACTGGCACAGATACGCAGTATTTT.

The sample holds many counts of this clonotype. The chain links TRBV9 to TRBJ2-5; D is possibly TRBD1 or TRBD2 (6 bases each). The germline CDR1 and CDR2 sequences are SGDLS and YYNGEE. V gave up 4 bases and J gave up 6 bases, with 16 bases separating them. The CDR3 runs to 14 residues. The CDR3 region is CASSPTGASQTQYF. The CDR3 DNA reads TGTGCCAGCAGCCCCACGGGGGCTAGTCAGACCCAGTACTTC.

This clonotype has just a few counts. The V call is TRBV27, the J call TRBJ1-2; the D gene is possibly TRBD1 (5 bases). V lost 2 bases to trimming and J lost 1 base, with 8 bases between them. The V gene's germline CDR1 is MNHEY and CDR2 SMNVEV (reference sequence). The CDR3 runs 14 residues. Here the CDR3 reads CASSLRQNNYGYTF. In nucleotides, the CDR3 is TGTGCCAGCAGTTTAAGACAGAATAACTATGGCTACACCTTC.

This clonotype was observed many times. This chain links TRBV20-1 with TRBJ2-1, with D possibly matching TRBD2 (5 bases). Germline V lookup: CDR1 DFQATT, CDR2 SNEGSKA (reference sequence). The CDR3 loop spans 12 amino acids. V was shortened by 7 bases and J by 5 bases, with 12 bases between the two germline ends. The CDR3 bases are TGCAGTGTTAGGACTGGGAACAATGAGCAGTTCTTC. Its protein is CSVRTGNNEQFF.

This clonotype was seen ten or more times. The chain links TRBV18 to TRBJ1-2; D remains ambiguous. This CDR3 spans 16 amino acids. Between the trimmed V and J ends, which lost 3 bases and 7 bases, there was a span of 21 bases. Germline V gene data show CDR1 as KGHSH and CDR2 as LQKENI. CDR3: CASSPPLRGWVGGYTF. The CDR3 nucleotides read TGTGCCAGCTCACCCCCCTTGAGAGGTTGGGTCGGTGGCTACACCTTC.